This TCR beta chain was captured by sequencing in a study of blood T cell repertoires in COVID-19. After removal of 6 bases from V and 2 bases from J, the junction contained 6 bases not matched to a gene. Germline V lookup: CDR1 LNHDA, CDR2 SQIVND (reference sequence). The CDR3 runs to 16 residues. Clones were read by immunoSEQ multiplex PCR, and TCRdb kept only the in-frame ones, dropping some. The repertoire consists of about 150,000 clones, with 70% to 85% occurring once and the leading ten covering 0.6% to 0.65%. The sample consisted of peripheral blood. The chain recombines TRBV19 with TRBJ2-4; 11 bases align to TRBD2. This TCR derives from a man aged 60 to 69 with COVID-19, enrolled during active disease. The CDR3 reads CASSKLAGDPKNIQYF. The CDR3 DNA reads as TGTGCCAGTAGCAAACTAGCGGGAGACCCCAAAAACATTCAGTACTTC.